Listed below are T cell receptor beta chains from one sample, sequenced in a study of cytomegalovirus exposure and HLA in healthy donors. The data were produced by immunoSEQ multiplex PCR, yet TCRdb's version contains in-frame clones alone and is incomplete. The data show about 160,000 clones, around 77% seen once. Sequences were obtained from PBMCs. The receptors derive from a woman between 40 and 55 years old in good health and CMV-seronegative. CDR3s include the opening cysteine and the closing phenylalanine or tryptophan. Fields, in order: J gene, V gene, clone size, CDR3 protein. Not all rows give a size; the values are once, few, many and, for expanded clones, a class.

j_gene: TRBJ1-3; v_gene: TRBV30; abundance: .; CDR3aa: CAWSVDSSGNTIYF
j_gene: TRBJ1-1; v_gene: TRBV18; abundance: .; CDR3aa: CASSPSRTLTEAFF
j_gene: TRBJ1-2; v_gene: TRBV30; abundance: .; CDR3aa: CAWSQLGTGNGYTF
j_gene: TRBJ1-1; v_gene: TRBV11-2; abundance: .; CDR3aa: CASSLLGVSTEAFF
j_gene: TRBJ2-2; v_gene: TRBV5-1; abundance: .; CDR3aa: CASSYPGTAYEANTGELFF
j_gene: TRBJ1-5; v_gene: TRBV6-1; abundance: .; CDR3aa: CASSEVGGRQPQHF
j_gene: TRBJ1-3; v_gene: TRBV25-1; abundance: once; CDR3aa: CASSDPGTGDGNTIYF
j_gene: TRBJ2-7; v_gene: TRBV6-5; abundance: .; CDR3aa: CASSYSQAVGEQYF
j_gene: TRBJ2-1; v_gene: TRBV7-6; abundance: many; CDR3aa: CASSLDGTSSNEQFF
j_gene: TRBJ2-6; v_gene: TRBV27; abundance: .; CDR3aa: CASSQQGAGANVLTF
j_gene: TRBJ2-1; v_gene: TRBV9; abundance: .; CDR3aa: CASSVTSGSSSEQFF
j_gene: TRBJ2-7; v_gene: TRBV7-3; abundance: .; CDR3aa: CASSSRESYEQYF
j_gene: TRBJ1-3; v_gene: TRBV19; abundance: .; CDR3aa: CASSTTQGGRDTIYF
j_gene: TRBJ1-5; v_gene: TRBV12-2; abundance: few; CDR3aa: CASRLAPDRAGQPQHF
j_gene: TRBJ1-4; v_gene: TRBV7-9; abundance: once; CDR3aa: CASTLIIGTGNNEKLFF
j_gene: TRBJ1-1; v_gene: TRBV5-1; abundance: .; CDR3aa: CASSSGQPNTEAFF
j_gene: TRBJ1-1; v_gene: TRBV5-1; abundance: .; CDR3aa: CASSGGQGATEAFF
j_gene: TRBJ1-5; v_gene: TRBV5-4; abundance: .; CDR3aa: CASSLAGSNQPQHF
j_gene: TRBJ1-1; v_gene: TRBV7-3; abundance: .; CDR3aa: CASSLIGGDIATEAFF
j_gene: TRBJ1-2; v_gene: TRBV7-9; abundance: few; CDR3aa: CASSLIEGYGYTF
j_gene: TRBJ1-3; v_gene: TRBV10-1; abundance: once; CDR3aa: CASSGGQGFGRNTIYF
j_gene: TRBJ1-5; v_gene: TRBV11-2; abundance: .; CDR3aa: CASSPDRGGGQPQHF
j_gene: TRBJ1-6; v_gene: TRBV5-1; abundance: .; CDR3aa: CASSPDGSSYNSPLHF
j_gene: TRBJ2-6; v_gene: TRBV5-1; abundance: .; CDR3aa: CASSLNSNSGANVLTF
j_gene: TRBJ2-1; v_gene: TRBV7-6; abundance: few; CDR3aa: CASSLRSSGTNEQFF
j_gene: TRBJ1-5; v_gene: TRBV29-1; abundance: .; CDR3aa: CSVRQGNQPQHF
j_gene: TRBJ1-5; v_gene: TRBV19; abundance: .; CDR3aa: CASILTGGLLGNQPQHF
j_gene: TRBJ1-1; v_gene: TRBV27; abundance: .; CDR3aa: CASRQGGHNTEAFF
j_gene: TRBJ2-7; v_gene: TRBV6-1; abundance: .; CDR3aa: CASDPPGQPYEQYF
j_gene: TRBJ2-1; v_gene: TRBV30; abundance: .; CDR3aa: CAWSALMTSGKINEQFF
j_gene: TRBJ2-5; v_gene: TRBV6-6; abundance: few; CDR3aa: CASSSQQGDETQYF
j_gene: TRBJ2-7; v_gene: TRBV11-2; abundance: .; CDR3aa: CASSWGRGSYEQYF
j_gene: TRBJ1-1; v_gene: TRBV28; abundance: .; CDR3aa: CASSFMDRGAFF
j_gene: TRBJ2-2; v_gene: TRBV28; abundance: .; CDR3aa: CASSSYRTSQRDGELFF
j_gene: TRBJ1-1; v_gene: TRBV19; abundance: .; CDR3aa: CASSIVEAAEAFF
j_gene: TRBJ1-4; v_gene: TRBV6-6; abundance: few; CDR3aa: CASSQTGTGGEKLFF
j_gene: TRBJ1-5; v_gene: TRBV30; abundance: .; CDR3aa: CAWSADRNQPQHF
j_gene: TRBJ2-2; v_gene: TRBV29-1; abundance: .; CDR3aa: CSVEFWQNTGELFF
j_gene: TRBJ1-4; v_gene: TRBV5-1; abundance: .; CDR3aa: CASSSTGYGEKLFF
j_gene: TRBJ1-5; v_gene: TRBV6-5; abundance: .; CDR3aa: CASSPGQGGNQPQHF
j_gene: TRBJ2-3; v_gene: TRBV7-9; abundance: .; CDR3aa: CASSLEGLNTDTQYF
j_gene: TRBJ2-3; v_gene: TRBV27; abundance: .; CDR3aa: CASSQPSGATDTQYF
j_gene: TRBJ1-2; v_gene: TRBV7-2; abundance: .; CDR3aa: CASSLTPSGTGLTPGGYTF
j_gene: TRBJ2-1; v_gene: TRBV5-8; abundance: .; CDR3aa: CASSSPGTGGNEQFF
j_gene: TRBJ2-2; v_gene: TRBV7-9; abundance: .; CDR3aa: CASGIFGGRSGELFF
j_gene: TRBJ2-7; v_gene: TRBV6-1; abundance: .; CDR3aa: CASGLATYEQYF
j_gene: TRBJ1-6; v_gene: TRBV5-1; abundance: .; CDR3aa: CASSPGTANSPLHF
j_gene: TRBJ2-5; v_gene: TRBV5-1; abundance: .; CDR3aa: CASKPRGGQGIQETQYF
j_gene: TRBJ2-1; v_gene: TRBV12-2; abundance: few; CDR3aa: CASRLPQETPWDMSQFF
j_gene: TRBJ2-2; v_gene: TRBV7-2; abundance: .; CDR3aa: CASSLGLANTGELFF
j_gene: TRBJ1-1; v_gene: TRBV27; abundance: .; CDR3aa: CASSSKQNTEAFF
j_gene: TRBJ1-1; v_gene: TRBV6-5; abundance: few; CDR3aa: CASSQQQGLTEAFF
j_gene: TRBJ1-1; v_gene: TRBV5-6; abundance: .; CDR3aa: CASSSTGTGNTEAFF
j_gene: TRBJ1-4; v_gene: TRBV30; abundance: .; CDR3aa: CAWSVPGEGGKLFF
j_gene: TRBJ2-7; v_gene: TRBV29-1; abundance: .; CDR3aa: CSVVGGPLYEQYF
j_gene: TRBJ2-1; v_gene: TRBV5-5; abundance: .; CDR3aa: CASSFGTGNYNEQFF
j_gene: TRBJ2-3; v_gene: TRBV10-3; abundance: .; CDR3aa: CAISRATSGRGADTQYF